One T cell receptor (beta chain) is described in this entry. Its antigen is undetermined. The conserved phenylalanine or tryptophan is not found at the CDR3 terminus, so this likely reflects a read error. The limits of the CDR3 on the DNA are not certain, so only TCRdb's listed CDR3 is given. Treatment of any kind had been given to no patient before thyroid surgery. This specimen belongs to a study of metastatic and nonmetastatic thyroid tumors. Whole-study context: Repertoires of blood and of tissue (tumor or nodule) from malignant and benign thyroid patients were compared. General study points: In both blood and tumor samples, TCR beta diversity was reported significantly higher for malignant than benign nodules.

Germline V CDR1 and CDR2: SGHTA, FQGNSA. The CDR3 extends over 9 residues, inclusive of both ends. Per the original data handling: Differences in CDR3 between clinicopathological groups were drawn on to build a classifier intended to discriminate distant-metastatic papillary thyroid cancer patients. TCRdb re-clonotyped the PCR reads via MiXCR. TCRdb, rather than the study authors, made the V and J calls. The table lists roughly 55,000 clones, around 16% of them singletons. V and J are TRBV7-2 and TRBJ2-2; the table's D call of TRBD1 was not tested on the DNA. The source material was blood. This TCR was sampled from a male donor with papillary thyroid cancer or a benign thyroid nodule (not recorded which). Some clones in this sample may be carry-over from other donors' samples. CDR3 loop: CASSQWTGG.